The 12 T cell receptor beta chains presented below share a single source sample, sequenced in a study of blood T cell repertoires in COVID-19. Libraries were prepared by immunoSEQ multiplex PCR; TCRdb keeps only in-frame clonotypes and omits some of them. The table includes 200,000 or so clones, approximately 84% detected once. Sequenced material: peripheral blood. These receptors all come from a human donor with acute or convalescent COVID-19. The donor label of this sample is uncertain.

The V call is TRBV11-2, the J call TRBJ1-3; D is unresolved. Deletions cut 5 bases from V and 0 bases from J, with 14 bases between. The CDR3 sequence is 16 residues long. In germline, CDR1 is SGHAT, CDR2 FQNNGV. CDR3 bases: TGTGCCAGCAGCCTAGGAGGGTACCTCTCTGGAAACACCATATATTTT. Translation gives CASSLGGYLSGNTIYF.

This sequence joins TRBV6-6 and TRBJ2-7; 10 nucleotides line up with TRBD2. Germline CDR1 MNHNY, CDR2 SVGAGI (reference sequence). The trim removed 1 base at V and 1 base at J, leaving 1 base unmatched. The CDR3 extends over 15 amino acids. The CDR3 spells CASSYLAGGSYEQYF. CDR3 coding DNA: TGTGCCAGCAGTTACTTAGCGGGAGGTTCCTACGAGCAGTACTTC.

The chain has TRBV4-2 and TRBJ2-7; D might be TRBD2 (5 bases). The germline V and J ends were trimmed by 0 bases and 2 bases, with 11 bases remaining between them. The CDR3 is 15 amino acids. Germline-derived CDR1 and CDR2 are LGHNA and YNFKEQ. For the CDR3, the DNA is TGTGCCAGCAGCCAAGACCGGGGTCCAACCTACGAGCAGTACTTC. Translating gives CASSQDRGPTYEQYF.

CDR3 sequence reads: CASSLGDQPQHF. The DNA for the CDR3 is TGTGCCAGCAGCTTAGGGGATCAGCCCCAGCATTTT. J is TRBJ1-5 and V is TRBV5-6; D may be TRBD1 (5 bases). Germline CDR1 SGHDT, CDR2 YYEEEE. This CDR3 has 12 residues. V was shortened by 2 bases and J by 5 bases, with 5 bases between the two germline ends.

The chain carries TRBV20-1 and TRBJ1-3; the D is unclear. With 3 bases removed from V and 3 bases from J, the gap between germline ends came to 6 bases. Germline loops: CDR1 DFQATT, CDR2 SNEGSKA (reference sequence). The CDR3 has 12 residues. In nucleotides, the CDR3 is TGCAGTGCTAGTCCGGGTGGAAACACCATATATTTT. Amino acid sequence: CSASPGGNTIYF.

V gene TRBV6-1 combines with J gene TRBJ2-7; weak D call: TRBD1 (6 bases). Trimming took 0 bases from V and 0 from J, leaving 12 bases between them. Germline assignment: CDR1 MNHNS and CDR2 SASEGT. This CDR3 has 16 residues. The CDR3 coding sequence is TGTGCCAGCAGTGAAGCGTATGACAGGAGCTCCTACGAGCAGTACTTC. It yields the protein CASSEAYDRSSYEQYF.

This chain joins TRBV6-2 or TRBV6-3 and TRBJ2-5; D might be TRBD2 (6 bases). The germline CDR1 and CDR2 sequences are MNHEY and SVGEGT. The germline V and J ends were trimmed by 5 bases and 8 bases, with 18 bases remaining between them. The CDR3 spans 14 residues. CDR3 sequence: CASSDPGLRQTQYF. The CDR3 DNA reads as TGTGCCAGCAGTGACCCGGGACTGAGGCAAACCCAGTACTTC.

The chain has TRBV5-5 and TRBJ2-3; TRBD1 is a possible D gene (6 bases). V was cut by 4 bases and J by 2 bases, with 11 bases left in between. Looked up from germline, CDR1 is SGHKS and CDR2 is YYEKEE (reference sequence). This CDR3 is 14 amino acids long. The CDR3 here is CASSQQGYTDTQYF. CDR3 sequence (DNA): TGTGCCAGCAGCCAACAGGGCTACACAGATACGCAGTATTTT.

V and J are TRBV15 and TRBJ1-1; D remains unclear. Trimming removed 0 bases at V and 4 bases at J, with 9 bases between. The CDR3 loop spans 14 amino acids. Germline V lookup: CDR1 LNHNV, CDR2 YYDKDF (reference sequence). CDR3 loop: CATSRDSVSTEAFF. In DNA form, the CDR3 reads TGTGCCACCAGCAGAGATTCGGTTAGCACTGAAGCTTTCTTT.

The V and J genes are TRBV20-1 and TRBJ1-5; no clear D. The CDR3 runs to 12 residues. Deletions cut 3 bases from V and 4 bases from J, with 7 bases between. Germline assignment: CDR1 DFQATT and CDR2 SNEGSKA (reference sequence). DNA for the CDR3: TGCAGTGCTAGTGGGGAGAATCAGCCCCAGCATTTT. Translating gives CSASGENQPQHF.

The V and J genes are TRBV30 and TRBJ2-2; possibly TRBD1 for D (6 bases). Germline V CDR1 and CDR2: GTSNPN, SVGIG (reference sequence). V lost 8 bases, J lost 1 base, and 11 bases lay in between. The CDR3 spans 13 residues. The CDR3 DNA follows: TGTGCCCTAGACAGGATGAACACCGGGGAGCTGTTTTTT. Its translation is CALDRMNTGELFF.

The chain combines TRBV27 with TRBJ2-1, with D unclear. The V end lost 6 bases, the J end lost 8 bases, and 17 bases lay between the germline ends. The CDR3 contains 14 residues. Germline V gene lookup returns CDR1 MNHEY and CDR2 SMNVEV (reference sequence). CDR3 DNA: TGTGCCAGCAGCCGCTACAAGTCCAGCGATGAGCAGTTCTTC. The encoded protein is CASSRYKSSDEQFF.